This TCR beta chain was profiled in a study of blood T cell repertoires in COVID-19. Across the study: PBMCs, B-cell-depleted T cells, or T cells were the source of the cDNA or gDNA that made up the material.

V dropped 2 bases and J dropped 4; count of bases not matched to a gene: 0. Germline values: CDR1 SGHAT, CDR2 FQNNGV. CDR3 size: 13 residues. Sequencing used immunoSEQ multiplex PCR; TCRdb keeps in-frame clones, though not all of them. The data show around 300,000 clones, with 86% seen just once and about 3% held by the top ten. The clonotype originates from a woman aged 25 to 45 with active or convalescent COVID-19. The chain joins TRBV11-2 to TRBJ1-1; 8 bases line up with TRBD1. What was sequenced was peripheral blood. The CDR3 nucleotides are TGTGCCAGCAGCTTAACAGGGGGCACTGAAGCTTTCTTT. Its protein product is CASSLTGGTEAFF.